Presented here are 24 T cell receptor beta chains from one specimen sequenced in a study of molecular identifiers for immune sequencing clone quantification. Using its own MiXCR run on the PCR reads, TCRdb lists one record per CDR3 protein. The sample yields over 600,000 distinct CDR3 sequences, 15% to 20% seen once. The sample taken for sequencing was naive CD8+ T cells from blood, with Jurkat cell RNA spiked in. Subset reported: FACS-sorted CD8+CD4-CCR7+CD45RA+ naive T cells. The origin of the receptors is a human donor in good health. Some libraries in this study had Jurkat cell RNA spiked in.

This clonotype came up many times. The chain links TRBV20-1 to TRBJ2-6; D is undetermined. Germline V CDR1 and CDR2: DFQATT, SNEGSKA (reference sequence). This CDR3 has 15 residues. The V end lost 2 bases, the J end lost 1 base, and 9 bases lay between the germline ends. In DNA, the CDR3 is TGCAGTGCTAGATCCTGGTTGTCTGGGGCCAACGTCCTGACTTTC. Protein product: CSARSWLSGANVLTF.

This clonotype was picked up a small number of times. The chain joins TRBV27 to TRBJ1-5, with D possibly matching TRBD1 (5 bases). Trimming left V 3 bases short and J 4 bases short, with 28 bases between. Germline V gene data show CDR1 as MNHEY and CDR2 as SMNVEV (reference sequence). The CDR3 is 20 amino acids. This chain's CDR3 is CASSFLTPTGPNRMNQPQHF. As DNA, the CDR3 is TGTGCCAGCAGTTTTTTAACCCCAACAGGCCCGAATAGAATGAATCAGCCCCAGCATTTT.

This clonotype was picked up many times. The chain recombines TRBV4-3 with TRBJ2-6; D remains ambiguous. The germline V gene encodes CDR1 LGHNA and CDR2 YSLEER. V lost 0 bases and J lost 1, with 7 bases in between. The CDR3 runs 16 residues. CDR3 residues: CASSQDLASGANVLTF. CDR3 nucleotides: TGCGCCAGCAGCCAAGATTTGGCGTCTGGGGCCAACGTCCTGACTTTC.

About this clonotype: This may stem from a read error, because a much larger clone lies one nucleotide away. The V gene is TRBV7-6, the J gene TRBJ2-1, with D possibly matching TRBD2 (6 bases). This CDR3 spans 14 amino acids. Germline CDR1 and CDR2: SGHVS and FNYEAQ. The CDR3 DNA is TGTACCAGCAGCCTTATGGCGGGGTACAATGAGCAGTTCTTC. Its translation: CTSSLMAGYNEQFF.

This clonotype turned up a few times. The chain combines TRBV27 with TRBJ1-4; the D is unclear. Trimming shortened V by 0 bases and J by 5 bases, and 13 bases separated the two germline ends. Germline V CDR1 and CDR2: MNHEY, SMNVEV (reference sequence). The CDR3 has 16 residues. This chain's CDR3 is CASSLSGGGNNEKLFF. DNA of the CDR3: TGTGCCAGCAGTTTATCTGGCGGCGGAAACAATGAAAAACTGTTTTTT.

In its sample, this clonotype was seen a few times. The chain links TRBV20-1 to TRBJ2-5; 7 bases are a match to TRBD2. With 0 bases clipped from V and 5 bases from J, the junction kept 9 bases outside the gene matches. Looked up from germline, CDR1 is DFQATT and CDR2 is SNEGSKA (reference sequence). The CDR3 contains 15 residues. This chain's CDR3 is CSARDLWEGRETQYF. The CDR3, as DNA: TGCAGTGCTAGAGATCTGTGGGAGGGCAGGGAGACCCAGTACTTC.

As concerns this clonotype: This may be a read error, as it is one base from a much larger clone. The gene calls are TRBV5-5 and TRBJ1-4; perhaps TRBD1 as D (5 bases). Trimming left V 0 bases short and J 7 bases short, with 10 bases between. CDR3 length equals 14 residues. The germline V gene encodes CDR1 SGHKS and CDR2 YYEKEE (reference sequence). As DNA, the CDR3 is TGTGCCAGCAGCTTGGGACAGATTAGTGAAAAACTGTTTTTT. This encodes CASSLGQISEKLFF.

This clonotype was recorded many times. The rearrangement uses TRBV4-1 and TRBJ2-7; a weak D match, TRBD1 (5 bases). V gave up 3 bases and J gave up 4 bases, with 13 bases separating them. CDR1 is MGHRA and CDR2 is YSYEKL in the germline V gene. This CDR3 is 14 amino acids long. CDR3 region: CASSQKMTAYEQYF. Written as DNA, the CDR3 is TGCGCCAGCAGCCAGAAGATGACAGCATACGAGCAGTACTTC.

This clonotype was detected many times. The V and J genes are TRBV7-2 and TRBJ2-5, with D unresolved. The CDR3 covers 16 residues. V lost 5 bases and J lost 4, with 20 bases in between. CDR1 and CDR2 from the germline V gene are SGHTA and FQGNSA. Here the CDR3 reads CASSPEVLTDPETQYF. CDR3 nucleotide sequence: TGTGCCAGCAGCCCAGAGGTCCTCACCGACCCAGAGACCCAGTACTTC.

This clonotype has at least ten counts. The V gene is TRBV12-3 or TRBV12-4, the J gene TRBJ1-2; 7 bases fit TRBD1. The V segment lost 5 bases and the J segment 4 bases; nucleotides outside the gene matches: 4. This CDR3 region has 13 residues. The CDR3, as DNA: TGTGCCAGCAGTCTGGGACAGAGCTATGGCTACACCTTC. This codes for CASSLGQSYGYTF.

This clonotype was picked up many times. The chain links TRBV2 to TRBJ1-1, with TRBD1 matching over 7 bases. The CDR3 totals 16 residues. The J segment lost 4 bases and the V segment lost 3 bases, leaving 11 bases of the junction unmatched. Germline lookup yields CDR1 SNHLY and CDR2 FYNNEI. CDR3 sequence (DNA): TGTGCCAGCAGTGAGATAATCGGGACAGTTGGCACTGAAGCTTTCTTT. This gives the protein CASSEIIGTVGTEAFF.

The rearrangement uses TRBV7-9 and TRBJ1-4, with D perhaps TRBD1 (5 bases). Germline V gene lookup returns CDR1 SEHNR and CDR2 FQNEAQ (reference sequence). With 4 bases removed from V and 5 bases from J, the gap between germline ends came to 20 bases. This CDR3 has 17 residues. The CDR3 nucleotides are TGTGCCAGCAGCTCTGGGACGGACGGAGGGCTAAATGAAAAACTGTTTTTT. This sequence encodes CASSSGTDGGLNEKLFF.

Many counts were recorded for this clonotype. The chain employs TRBV11-2 and TRBJ2-5; 10 bases agree with TRBD2. The length of the CDR3 is 16 residues. From germline, CDR1 is SGHAT and CDR2 FQNNGV. Unmatched junction bases numbered 10, after V lost 5 bases and J lost 4 bases. The CDR3: CASSIFSGGVVETQYF. In DNA form, the CDR3 reads TGTGCCAGCAGCATCTTCAGCGGGGGGGTTGTAGAGACCCAGTACTTC.

The table lists this clonotype with many counts. The V call is TRBV7-2, the J call TRBJ1-5; maybe TRBD1 (5 bases). This CDR3 contains 19 residues. Trimming left V 6 bases short and J 2 bases short, with 26 bases between. Germline V gene sequence: CDR1 SGHTA, CDR2 FQGNSA. CDR3 DNA: TGTGCCAGCAGTGTAGGGGTCAGGGCGACCCTTTGGGGCAATCAGCCCCAGCATTTT. This sequence encodes CASSVGVRATLWGNQPQHF.

A few counts support this clonotype. One base away lies a much larger clone, so this may be a sequencing read error. This chain links TRBV9 with TRBJ1-5; 7 bases map to TRBD1. Germline loops: CDR1 SGDLS, CDR2 YYNGEE. This CDR3 is built from 15 residues. CDR3 sequence (DNA): TGTGCCAGCAGCAGAGGGGGCCTTAGCGATCAGCCCCAGCATTTT. Residues: CASSRGGLSDQPQHF.

This clonotype was found a few times. The V gene is TRBV5-3, the J gene TRBJ2-7; D is undetermined. TRBV5-3 is an ORF; its function is uncertain. Trimming stripped 8 bases from V and 2 bases from J, with 11 bases between. The CDR3 is 12 residues long. The CDR3 protein is CASTRGPYEQYF. CDR3 sequence (DNA): TGTGCCAGCACTCGAGGACCCTACGAGCAGTACTTC.

Points on this clonotype: A much larger clone is a single base away; this may be a read error. The chain links TRBV28 to TRBJ1-1; D gene unclear. The CDR3 totals 16 residues. Germline lookup yields CDR1 MDHEN and CDR2 SYDVKM. The CDR3: CASSFAIKGGNTGAFF. The CDR3, as DNA: TGTGCCAGCAGTTTTGCTATTAAGGGAGGAAACACTGGAGCTTTCTTT.

The sample holds many counts of this clonotype. The chain recombines TRBV6-5 with TRBJ1-1; tentative D call: TRBD1 (5 bases). V lost 4 bases, J lost 0 bases, and 12 bases lay in between. This CDR3 contains 15 residues. Per the germline V gene, CDR1 is MNHEY and CDR2 is SVGAGI. The chain's CDR3 is CASSSEQAMNTEAFF. The CDR3 nucleotides read TGTGCCAGCAGTTCAGAACAGGCAATGAACACTGAAGCTTTCTTT.

This clonotype was seen ten or more times. J is TRBJ2-7 and V is TRBV27, with 11 bases lining up with TRBD2. Germline V gene data show CDR1 as MNHEY and CDR2 as SMNVEV (reference sequence). V lost 6 bases and J lost 4; bases outside the gene matches: 5. CDR3 length equals 14 residues. The CDR3 bases are TGTGCCAGCAGCTCGGGACTAGCGGTTTACGAGCAGTACTTC. Protein sequence: CASSSGLAVYEQYF.

Ten or more counts support this clonotype. The chain couples TRBV5-6 to TRBJ2-3; D gene unclear. The CDR3 runs 15 residues. V was trimmed by 1 base and J by 2 bases, leaving 11 bases between them. CDR1 is SGHDT, CDR2 YYEEEE, per germline. The CDR3 loop reads CASSLIPSPTDTQYF. The CDR3, as DNA: TGTGCCAGCAGCTTGATCCCTAGTCCCACAGATACGCAGTATTTT.

Notes on this clonotype: A much bigger clone sits one base away, suggesting this may be a read error. The rearrangement uses TRBV29-1 and TRBJ2-3, with D tentatively TRBD1 or TRBD2 (5 bases each). Germline V gene data show CDR1 as SQVTM and CDR2 as ANQGSEA. The CDR3 is 12 amino acids. CDR3 amino acids: CGVGDLTDTQYF. For the CDR3, the DNA is TGCGGCGTTGGGGACCTCACAGATACGCAGTATTTT.

This clonotype was found many times. This rearrangement joins TRBV4-1 to TRBJ2-2, with TRBD1 identical over 8 bases. V was clipped by 6 bases and J by 6 bases; unmatched bases: 3. The CDR3 is 13 amino acids. From germline, CDR1 is MGHRA and CDR2 YSYEKL. The chain's CDR3 is CASRDRAPGELFF. Written as DNA, the CDR3 is TGCGCCAGCAGGGACAGGGCTCCCGGGGAGCTGTTTTTT.

This clonotype was counted ten times or more. This chain joins TRBV4-3 and TRBJ2-3, with D hard to call. Germline-derived CDR1 and CDR2 are LGHNA and YSLEER. Trimming cost V 0 bases and J 2 bases, with 6 bases left between them. This CDR3 has 14 residues. CDR3: CASSQERSTDTQYF. In nucleotides, the CDR3 is TGCGCCAGCAGCCAAGAGCGGTCCACAGATACGCAGTATTTT.

On this clonotype itself: The junction differs from germline at one of its ends, possibly a read error. Written as DNA, the CDR3 is TGTGCCAGCAGCCAAGCTAAAGCGGGCACATACGAGCAGCACTTC. This gives the protein CASSQAKAGTYEQHF. This sequence joins TRBV3-1 and TRBJ2-7; D is perhaps TRBD2 (6 bases). The CDR3 loop spans 15 amino acids. CDR1 LGHDT and CDR2 YNNKEL come from the germline V gene (reference sequence).